A selection of T cell receptor beta chains follows, all from one sample in a study of T cells in Graves' hyperthyroidism and ophthalmopathy. TCRdb analysed the multiplex PCR reads with MiXCR anew, one entry per CDR3 protein. Among around 500,000 distinct CDR3 sequences listed, roughly 14% were seen once. The sample consisted of blood. These receptors all stem from a young woman with Graves' hyperthyroidism. CDR3s include the opening cysteine and the closing phenylalanine or tryptophan. Each record gives: J gene, clone size, D gene, V gene, CDR3 protein, CDR3 DNA. D genes are given only for firm matches. Clone size appears in some rows only: once, few, many, or a class for an expanded clone.

>TRBJ2-3|-|TRBD2|TRBV6-1
CASTPTSGIKDTQYF
TGTGCCAGCACACCGACTAGCGGGATAAAAGATACGCAGTATTTT
>TRBJ1-1|few|TRBD1|TRBV6-8
CASSYSIPTGAQNTEAFF
TGTGCCAGCAGTTACTCGATCCCAACAGGGGCCCAGAACACTGAAGCTTTCTTT
>TRBJ1-2|many|TRBD1|TRBV12-3/TRBV12-4
CASSFLQGATGYTF
TGTGCCAGCAGTTTTTTACAGGGGGCAACTGGCTACACCTTC
>TRBJ1-1|-|-|TRBV5-1
CASSLDGWWANTEAFF
TGCGCCAGCAGCTTGGACGGTTGGTGGGCGAACACTGAAGCTTTCTTT
>TRBJ1-2|many|TRBD1|TRBV30
CAWSSGTGQNYGYTF
TGTGCCTGGAGCTCTGGGACAGGCCAGAACTATGGCTACACCTTC
>TRBJ1-5|many|-|TRBV10-3
CAISESVGDQPQHF
TGTGCCATCAGTGAGTCCGTAGGGGATCAGCCCCAGCATTTT
>TRBJ2-1|many|-|TRBV2
CASSRGRPNEQFF
TGTGCCAGCAGTCGGGGACGGCCCAATGAGCAGTTCTTC
>TRBJ1-3|-|-|TRBV28
CASSLRSRNTIYF
TGTGCCAGCAGTTTAAGGAGCCGAAACACCATATATTTT
>TRBJ2-1|-|TRBD2|TRBV9
CASSVGTSVIRDEQFF
TGTGCCAGCAGCGTAGGGACTAGCGTAATTAGGGATGAGCAGTTCTTC
>TRBJ1-5|many|-|TRBV4-1
CASSQGQLSNQPQHF
TGCGCCAGCAGCCAAGGGCAGCTTAGCAATCAGCCCCAGCATTTT
>TRBJ2-7|-|-|TRBV6-2/TRBV6-3
CASSYSRVAVSYEQYF
TGTGCCAGCAGTTACTCTAGGGTAGCTGTTTCCTACGAGCAGTACTTC
>TRBJ1-4|-|TRBD1|TRBV19
CASRPGQADWDEKLFF
TGTGCCAGTCGCCCGGGACAGGCGGATTGGGACGAAAAACTGTTTTTT
>TRBJ1-1|few|-|TRBV10-3
CAESKGVDTGPVLF
TGTGCTGAATCAAAAGGGGTCGACACTGGCCCCGTCCTCTTT
>TRBJ2-7|many|-|TRBV24-1
CATSEGTRGYYEQYF
TGTGCCACCAGTGAGGGGACTCGGGGATACTACGAGCAGTACTTC
>TRBJ2-5|-|-|TRBV4-1
CASSQDERGETQYF
TGCGCCAGCAGCCAAGACGAGCGCGGGGAGACCCAGTACTTC
>TRBJ1-1|many|-|TRBV11-2
CASSITGSNLANTEAFF
TGTGCCAGCAGCATCACAGGGAGTAATCTGGCGAACACTGAAGCTTTCTTT
>TRBJ1-2|few|-|TRBV4-1
CASSHPRGQPNYGYTF
TGCGCCAGCAGCCATCCGCGAGGACAGCCTAACTATGGCTACACCTTC
>TRBJ1-2|-|-|TRBV19
CASSVGQGINYGYTF
TGTGCCAGTAGTGTGGGCCAGGGAATTAACTATGGCTACACCTTC
>TRBJ2-1|few|TRBD1|TRBV24-1
CATSDTQGTGYNEQFF
TGTGCCACCAGTGATACACAGGGGACAGGGTACAATGAGCAGTTCTTC
>TRBJ2-7|many|TRBD1|TRBV5-1
CASSLVVGGSREQYF
TGCGCCAGCAGCTTGGTTGTAGGGGGCTCGCGGGAGCAGTACTTC
>TRBJ2-3|many|-|TRBV20-1
CSAFRVRDTQYF
TGCAGTGCCTTTAGGGTTAGGGATACGCAGTATTTT
>TRBJ2-1|-|TRBD2|TRBV20-1
CSASLAGVGDEQFF
TGCAGTGCTAGTTTAGCGGGAGTTGGAGATGAGCAGTTCTTC
>TRBJ2-3|many|-|TRBV29-1
CSVEVTDTQYF
TGCAGCGTTGAGGTCACAGATACGCAGTATTTT
>TRBJ2-2|few|TRBD2|TRBV9
CASSVAPTGLAGVGELFF
TGTGCCAGTAGCGTAGCCCCCACAGGACTAGCGGGAGTCGGGGAGCTGTTTTTT
>TRBJ2-1|-|-|TRBV7-3
CASSLMASYNEQFF
TGTGCCAGCAGCTTAATGGCCAGTTACAATGAGCAGTTCTTC
>TRBJ1-2|-|-|TRBV6-1
CASSESPLQGADGYTF
TGTGCCAGCAGTGAATCCCCACTACAGGGCGCGGATGGCTACACCTTC
>TRBJ2-2|many|TRBD2|TRBV27
CASSETSGTGELFF
TGTGCCAGCAGCGAAACTAGCGGGACCGGGGAGCTGTTTTTT
>TRBJ1-1|many|-|TRBV18
CASSPRGNTEAFF
TGTGCCAGCTCACCACGTGGGAACACTGAAGCTTTCTTT
>TRBJ2-5|many|-|TRBV30
CAWSAPGNQYF
TGTGCCTGGAGTGCCCCCGGGAACCAGTACTTC
>TRBJ2-1|many|TRBD2|TRBV5-1
CASSPGLAGLNEQFF
TGCGCCAGCAGCCCGGGACTAGCGGGCTTAAATGAGCAGTTCTTC
>TRBJ1-1|many|-|TRBV30
CAWSLGNTEAFF
TGTGCCTGGTCCTTGGGGAACACTGAAGCTTTCTTT
>TRBJ2-1|-|TRBD2|TRBV19
CASSIDSGLNNEQFF
TGTGCCAGTAGTATAGACTCGGGACTAAACAATGAGCAGTTCTTC
>TRBJ1-1|-|TRBD1|TRBV5-1
CASSSTGGSTEAFF
TGCGCCAGCAGCTCGACAGGGGGAAGCACTGAAGCTTTCTTT
>TRBJ2-1|many|TRBD2|TRBV15
CATSRETSGRAVYNEQFF
TGTGCCACCAGCAGGGAGACTAGCGGGAGGGCCGTTTACAATGAGCAGTTCTTC
>TRBJ2-2|-|-|TRBV20-1
CSASSERGTGELFF
TGCAGTGCTTCCTCTGAACGGGGGACCGGGGAGCTGTTTTTT
>TRBJ2-1|few|-|TRBV4-1
CASSQHSEGNEQFF
TGCGCCAGCAGCCAACATTCGGAAGGCAATGAGCAGTTCTTC
>TRBJ1-2|few|-|TRBV28
CASSLFVSGPQASYTF
TGTGCCAGCAGTTTATTCGTATCGGGGCCCCAAGCTAGCTACACCTTC
>TRBJ1-4|many|-|TRBV7-8
CASSISGGGEKLFF
TGTGCCAGCAGCATCTCTGGGGGGGGTGAAAAACTGTTTTTT
>TRBJ1-5|many|-|TRBV19
CASTAGNQPQHF
TGTGCCAGTACGGCAGGGAATCAGCCCCAGCATTTT
>TRBJ2-3|many|TRBD2|TRBV27
CASSRQGLATDTQYF
TGTGCCAGCAGTCGCCAGGGACTAGCCACAGATACGCAGTATTTT
>TRBJ2-2|many|-|TRBV2
CASSVSGNTGELFF
TGTGCCAGCAGTGTTAGTGGGAACACCGGGGAGCTGTTTTTT
>TRBJ1-4|-|-|TRBV12-3/TRBV12-4
CASSLGGYNEKLFF
TGTGCCAGCAGTTTGGGGGGGTACAATGAAAAACTGTTTTTT
>TRBJ2-5|many|-|TRBV13
CASSLGRGGGETQYF
TGTGCCAGCAGCTTAGGTCGTGGGGGTGGAGAGACCCAGTACTTC
>TRBJ1-1|-|TRBD1|TRBV29-1
CSALDRVITEAFF
TGCAGCGCATTAGACAGGGTTATCACTGAAGCTTTCTTT
>TRBJ2-7|many|-|TRBV5-6
CASSGSLRSYEQYF
TGTGCCAGCAGCGGGAGTCTTAGGTCCTACGAGCAGTACTTC
>TRBJ2-3|many|-|TRBV18
CASSPGGLRGTDTQYF
TGTGCCAGCTCACCAGGGGGACTCCGGGGCACAGATACGCAGTATTTT
>TRBJ1-2|-|TRBD1|TRBV5-6
CASSLAGTGLGYTF
TGTGCCAGCAGCTTAGCCGGGACAGGCTTGGGCTACACCTTC
>TRBJ1-1|many|-|TRBV5-1
CASSLWQGRDTEAFF
TGCGCCAGCAGCTTGTGGCAGGGGAGGGACACTGAAGCTTTCTTT
>TRBJ2-3|many|TRBD1|TRBV6-1
CASRSTRQGMSDTQYF
TGTGCCAGCAGGTCCACCCGACAGGGGATGTCAGATACGCAGTATTTT
>TRBJ2-3|few|TRBD2|TRBV5-1
CASSLDPSGLPTFSTDTQYF
TGCGCCAGCAGCTTGGATCCTAGCGGCCTACCGACCTTTAGCACAGATACGCAGTATTTT
>TRBJ1-2|many|-|TRBV12-3/TRBV12-4
CASTPGGGRYTF
TGTGCCAGCACCCCCGGAGGAGGGAGGTACACCTTC
>TRBJ2-5|many|TRBD1|TRBV7-3
CASSPGQGQETQYF
TGTGCCAGCAGCCCGGGACAGGGTCAAGAGACCCAGTACTTC
>TRBJ1-1|many|-|TRBV6-1
CASSGFASEAFF
TGTGCCAGCAGTGGATTTGCCTCTGAAGCTTTCTTT
>TRBJ2-6|many|-|TRBV29-1
CSVGVQANVLTF
TGCAGCGTCGGAGTCCAGGCCAACGTCCTGACTTTC
>TRBJ2-2|-|-|TRBV7-9
CASSLESGGELFF
TGTGCCAGCAGCTTAGAAAGTGGCGGGGAGCTGTTTTTT
>TRBJ2-3|many|TRBD2|TRBV2
CASSVAGGTDTQYF
TGTGCCAGCAGTGTCGCGGGAGGAACAGATACGCAGTATTTT
>TRBJ2-7|few|-|TRBV14
CASSQDRGFHYEQYF
TGTGCCAGCAGCCAAGACCGAGGCTTTCACTACGAGCAGTACTTC
>TRBJ2-1|-|-|TRBV28
CASSYTVNEQFF
TGTGCCAGCAGTTATACCGTCAATGAGCAGTTCTTC
>TRBJ1-4|-|-|TRBV7-2
CASSLVPQSNEKLFF
TGTGCCAGCAGCTTAGTTCCTCAGAGTAATGAAAAACTGTTTTTT